This TCR beta chain is from a study of blood T cell repertoires in COVID-19. In the study overall: Acute and convalescent COVID-19 samples came from the United States, Italy and Spain. PBMCs, B-cell-depleted T cells, or T cells provided the cDNA or gDNA that made up the material.

Original handling: From reference gene primer amplification, estimates of nucleated cell counts were derived. The table came from immunoSEQ multiplex PCR; TCRdb's copy has only in-frame clones and leaves some out. That table furnishes V, J and clone size, whereas the DNA furnished D and trimming. The sample holds approximately 150,000 clones, more than 65% seen once. CDR3 length equals 16 residues. In germline, CDR1 is MNHEY, CDR2 SVGAGI. V was shortened by 0 bases and J by 6 bases, with 12 bases between the two germline ends. Sequences were obtained from peripheral blood. The TCR comes from a man aged 60 to 69 with active or convalescent COVID-19. V usage is TRBV6-5 and J usage is TRBJ1-6, with a tentative D call TRBD1 (6 bases). The CDR3 nucleotides are TGTGCCAGCAGTTACTCGTATCCCAGGGGTAATTCACCCCTCCACTTT. The encoded protein is CASSYSYPRGNSPLHF.